Sequencing of this TCR beta chain was carried out in a study of CD8+CD57+ T cells in acquired aplastic anemia. Patients chosen for sequencing had CD8+CD57+ cells that had expanded, as shown by flow cytometry. Germline V gene lookup returns CDR1 MGHDK and CDR2 SYGVNS. Losses at the gene ends were 7 bases for V and 7 bases for J; bases not matched to a gene: 6. The CDR3 contains 12 residues. Genomic DNA served as template for TCR beta VDJ and CDR3 profiling. TCRdb passed the reads through MiXCR, listing each CDR3 protein once. The sample consists of approximately 120,000 distinct CDR3 sequences, roughly 40% of them appearing once.

The chain uses TRBV25-1 and TRBJ1-2; 7 bases fit TRBD1. The receptor was derived from a human donor with aplastic anemia. The sample was sorted CD4+, CD8+, or CD8+CD57+ T cells (not recorded which) from PBMCs. DNA of the CDR3: TGTGCCAGCACAGGGGGGGAACGTGGCTACACCTTC. Translating gives CASTGGERGYTF.